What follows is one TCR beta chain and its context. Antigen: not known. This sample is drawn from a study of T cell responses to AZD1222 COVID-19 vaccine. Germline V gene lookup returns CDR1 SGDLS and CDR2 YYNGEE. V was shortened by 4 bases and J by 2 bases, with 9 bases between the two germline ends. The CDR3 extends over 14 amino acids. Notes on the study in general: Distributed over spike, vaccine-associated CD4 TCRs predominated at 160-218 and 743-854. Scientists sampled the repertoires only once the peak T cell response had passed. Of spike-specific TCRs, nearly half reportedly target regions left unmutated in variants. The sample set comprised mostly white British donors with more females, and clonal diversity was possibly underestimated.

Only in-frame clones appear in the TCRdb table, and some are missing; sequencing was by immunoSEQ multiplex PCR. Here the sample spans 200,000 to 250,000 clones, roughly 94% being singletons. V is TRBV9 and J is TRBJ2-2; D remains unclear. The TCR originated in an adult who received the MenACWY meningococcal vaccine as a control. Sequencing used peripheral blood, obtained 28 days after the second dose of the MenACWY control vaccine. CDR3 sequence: CASSPLGNTGELFF. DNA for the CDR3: TGTGCCAGCAGCCCACTGGGAAACACCGGGGAGCTGTTTTTT.